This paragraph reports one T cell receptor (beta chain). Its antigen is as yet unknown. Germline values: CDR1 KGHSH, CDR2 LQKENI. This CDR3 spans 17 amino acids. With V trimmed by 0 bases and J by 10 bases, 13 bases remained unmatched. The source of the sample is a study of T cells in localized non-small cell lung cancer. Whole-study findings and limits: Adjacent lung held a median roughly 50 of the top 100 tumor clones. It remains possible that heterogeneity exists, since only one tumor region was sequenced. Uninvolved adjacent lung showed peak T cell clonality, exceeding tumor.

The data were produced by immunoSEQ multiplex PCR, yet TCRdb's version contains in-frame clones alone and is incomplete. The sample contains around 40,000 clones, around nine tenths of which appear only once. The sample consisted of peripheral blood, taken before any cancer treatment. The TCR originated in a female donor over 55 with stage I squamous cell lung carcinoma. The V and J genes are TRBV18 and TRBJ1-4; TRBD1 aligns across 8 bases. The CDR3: CASSPPGVTGVSGKLFF. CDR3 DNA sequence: TGTGCCAGCTCACCACCGGGCGTGACAGGGGTCTCGGGAAAACTGTTTTTT.